The 22 T cell receptor beta chains below were found in one sample sequenced in a study of identical twins. TCRdb reprocessed the 5' RACE reads via MiXCR and lists one record per CDR3 protein. The data show around 1.7 million distinct CDR3 sequences, less than 40% seen once. The sequencing sample was made of cord blood. The source is a newborn girl in good health.

The chain joins TRBV20-1 to TRBJ1-1, with 7 bases identical to TRBD1. J gave up 4 bases and V 1 base, and 3 bases lay outside the gene matches. The germline CDR1 and CDR2 sequences are DFQATT and SNEGSKA (reference sequence). The CDR3 has 13 residues. CDR3 nucleotide sequence: TGCAGTGCTAGAGCCGCAGGGGGCACTGAAGCTTTCTTT. It is translated as CSARAAGGTEAFF.

This chain links TRBV10-2 with TRBJ2-3, with 12 bases that match TRBD2. Germline V gives CDR1 WSHSY, CDR2 SAAADI. This CDR3 spans 14 amino acids. Trimming removed 5 bases from V and 6 bases from J; junction bases left unmatched: 3. The CDR3 spells CASSTSGGPDTQYF. In DNA form, the CDR3 reads TGCGCCAGCAGTACTAGCGGGGGGCCGGATACGCAGTATTTT.

The J gene is TRBJ1-6, the V gene TRBV20-1, with TRBD1 matching 8 bases. With 2 bases clipped from V and 4 bases from J, the junction kept 13 bases outside the gene matches. Germline CDR1 is DFQATT and CDR2 is SNEGSKA (reference sequence). CDR3 size: 18 residues. The CDR3 is CSARPLPTGAHYNSPLHF. The CDR3 region has the DNA TGCAGTGCTAGACCCCTCCCGACAGGGGCGCATTATAATTCACCCCTCCACTTT.

The V gene is TRBV27, the J gene TRBJ2-7; 7 positions match TRBD1. Germline trimming cut 0 bases from V and 5 bases from J; bases unmatched to any gene: 7. The CDR3 is 15 residues long. Germline-derived CDR1 and CDR2 are MNHEY and SMNVEV (reference sequence). This CDR3 reads CASSLSVARGNEQYF. The CDR3 DNA follows: TGTGCCAGCAGTTTATCGGTTGCCAGGGGGAACGAGCAGTACTTC.

Note on this clonotype: One end of the junction fails to match germline, which may point to a read error. This chain uses TRBV5-1 with TRBJ2-1; TRBD1 matches at 7 bases. This CDR3 is 13 amino acids long. Germline-derived CDR1 and CDR2 are SGHRS and YFSETQ. CDR3: CASSSTGYNEHFF. As DNA, the CDR3 is TGCGCCAGCAGCTCGACAGGGTACAATGAGCATTTCTTC.

This rearrangement joins TRBV7-2 to TRBJ1-1, with no clear D. With 2 bases removed from V and 1 base from J, the gap between germline ends came to 8 bases. Per the germline V gene, CDR1 is SGHTA and CDR2 is FQGNSA. There are 14 residues in the CDR3. The CDR3 loop is CASSLLPENTEAFF. For the CDR3, the DNA is TGTGCCAGCAGCTTATTGCCCGAGAACACTGAAGCTTTCTTT.

This clonotype was recorded only once. One end of the junction is discordant with germline, which a read error may explain. The chain recombines TRBV12-3 or TRBV12-4 with TRBJ2-1, with D hard to call. This CDR3 is 14 amino acids long. CDR3 bases: TGTGTCAGCAGTTCGCGGAGAGGCCGAATTGAGCAGTTCTTC. As protein: CVSSSRRGRIEQFF.

The chain has TRBV10-3 and TRBJ2-7; D is ambiguous. Looked up from germline, CDR1 is ENHRY and CDR2 is SYGVKD. This CDR3 is 14 amino acids long. Trimming took 7 bases from V and 7 from J, leaving 20 bases between them. CDR3 DNA: TGTGCCATCAACCCCGGCACAGACATCGATGAGCAGTACTTC. Its translation is CAINPGTDIDEQYF.

This clonotype was seen only a few times. The chain recombines TRBV2 with TRBJ1-2, with D perhaps TRBD1 (6 bases). Trimming removed 2 bases at V and 2 bases at J, with 12 bases between. CDR3 size: 15 residues. Germline CDR1 and CDR2: SNHLY and FYNNEI. The DNA of the CDR3 is TGTGCCAGCAGTGAATACCGGGGGCGGAACTATGGCTACACCTTC. As protein: CASSEYRGRNYGYTF.

A remark on this clonotype: The junction does not match germline at one end; this may be a read error. This rearrangement joins TRBV9 to TRBJ1-1; 7 bases fit TRBD1. The CDR3 length is 15 residues. Germline-derived CDR1 and CDR2 are SGDLS and YYNGEE. The chain's CDR3 is CSSSQVTGAVTEAFF. CDR3 coding DNA: TGTTCCAGCAGTCAGGTCACAGGGGCGGTCACTGAAGCTTTCTTT.

This clonotype came up many times. The chain has TRBV29-1 and TRBJ2-7; D gene uncertain. From germline, CDR1 is SQVTM and CDR2 ANQGSEA. The CDR3 contains 13 residues. Trimming pared 2 bases from V and 0 bases from J, leaving 8 bases between. CDR3 loop: CSVEWSSSYEQYF. CDR3 in DNA: TGCAGCGTTGAATGGAGCAGCTCCTACGAGCAGTACTTC.

This chain links TRBV7-6 with TRBJ1-1; D perhaps matches TRBD1 (6 bases). The CDR3 is 15 amino acids. Deletions cut 1 base from V and 1 base from J, with 10 bases between. Germline V gene sequence: CDR1 SGHVS, CDR2 FNYEAQ. The CDR3: CASSLVKGGNTEAFF. The CDR3 DNA reads TGTGCCAGCAGCTTAGTAAAGGGGGGGAACACTGAAGCTTTCTTT.

This clonotype showed up just a few times. V is TRBV20-1 and J is TRBJ2-7; no clear D. Germline values: CDR1 DFQATT, CDR2 SNEGSKA (reference sequence). This CDR3 spans 16 amino acids. V lost 0 bases and J lost 4, with 19 bases in between. The chain's CDR3 is CSARDYRGQVQYEQYF. The DNA of the CDR3 is TGCAGTGCTAGAGATTACCGTGGGCAGGTCCAGTACGAGCAGTACTTC.

The genes are TRBV24-1 and TRBJ2-3, with 12 bases aligning to TRBD2. V lost 5 bases to trimming and J lost 3 bases; unmatched junction nucleotides: 5. The CDR3 sequence is 16 residues long. CDR1 is KGHDR and CDR2 is SFDVKD in the germline V gene. The CDR3 region has the DNA TGTGCCACCAGTGGCAGGACTAGCGGGACGACAGATACGCAGTATTTT. This sequence encodes CATSGRTSGTTDTQYF.

This clonotype was detected only a few times. The chain has TRBV4-2 and TRBJ2-3; 8 bases match TRBD2. V was clipped by 0 bases and J by 3 bases; unmatched bases: 5. Germline values: CDR1 LGHNA, CDR2 YNFKEQ. The CDR3 loop spans 16 amino acids. DNA of the CDR3: TGTGCCAGCAGCCAAGAGAAGGCTAGCGGGACAGATACGCAGTATTTT. This gives the protein CASSQEKASGTDTQYF.

This clonotype occurred a few times. V usage is TRBV5-1 and J usage is TRBJ2-5, with no clear D. Germline V CDR1 and CDR2: SGHRS, YFSETQ. The CDR3 has 15 residues. V lost 5 bases to trimming and J lost 0 bases, with 14 bases between them. The CDR3 DNA reads TGCGCCAGCAGGGTTTCGGGTCCGTACCAAGAGACCCAGTACTTC. Protein sequence: CASRVSGPYQETQYF.

This clonotype has only a few counts. The chain uses TRBV4-2 and TRBJ2-7; D is uncertain. CDR3 length: 17 residues. Germline V gene data show CDR1 as LGHNA and CDR2 as YNFKEQ. Between the trimmed V and J ends, which lost 2 bases and 0 bases, there was a span of 17 bases. CDR3: CASSQYIGQSGSYEQYF. The CDR3, as DNA: TGTGCCAGCAGCCAATATATTGGCCAATCTGGCTCCTACGAGCAGTACTTC.

This chain connects TRBV5-6 to TRBJ1-4; D is perhaps TRBD1 (5 bases). Germline V gene data show CDR1 as SGHDT and CDR2 as YYEEEE. The V end was cut by 4 bases, the J end by 8 bases, with 24 bases between. The CDR3 extends over 17 amino acids. The CDR3 region has the DNA TGTGCCAGCAGCAAATCTACGCAATGGTTCAGGGAGGAAAAACTGTTTTTT. Protein: CASSKSTQWFREEKLFF.

This clonotype has just a few counts. The V and J genes are TRBV28 and TRBJ1-1; the match to TRBD1 covers 7 bases. This CDR3 is 11 amino acids long. Germline V gene sequence: CDR1 MDHEN, CDR2 SYDVKM. The J segment lost 9 bases and the V segment lost 6 bases, leaving 4 bases of the junction unmatched. This CDR3 is CASRVTGKAFF. For the CDR3, the DNA is TGTGCCAGCAGGGTGACAGGGAAAGCTTTCTTT.

This clonotype was recorded a few times. The V gene is TRBV20-1, the J gene TRBJ1-5; maybe TRBD1 (5 bases). Trimming stripped 5 bases from V and 7 bases from J, with 15 bases between. This CDR3 comprises 13 residues. Germline V gene lookup returns CDR1 DFQATT and CDR2 SNEGSKA (reference sequence). CDR3 sequence (DNA): TGCAGTGCTGACCGGACCCGGGACCAGCCCCAGCATTTT. It yields the protein CSADRTRDQPQHF.

This clonotype was counted only a few times. The rearrangement links TRBV10-3 to TRBJ1-2, with 7 bases identical to TRBD1. Per germline, CDR1 ENHRY and CDR2 SYGVKD. This CDR3 has 13 amino acids. The ends lost 11 bases at V and 8 bases at J; junction bases unmatched: 14. The CDR3 reads CAAQRQGYGGYTF. The CDR3 coding sequence is TGTGCCGCCCAAAGACAGGGCTATGGGGGCTACACCTTC.

This clonotype has just a few counts. This chain joins TRBV7-6 and TRBJ1-2; D unresolved. V lost 5 bases and J 4 bases, leaving 17 bases between the germline ends. CDR1 SGHVS and CDR2 FNYEAQ come from the germline V gene. This CDR3 has 15 amino acids. The CDR3 loop reads CASSPPLGSSYGYTF. CDR3 nucleotide sequence: TGTGCCAGCAGCCCGCCCCTGGGTTCGAGCTATGGCTACACCTTC. The entire variable domain, with the rest obtained from reference TRBV7-6 and TRBJ1-2, is as follows: GAGVSQSPRYKVTKRGQDVALRCDPISGHVSLYWYRQALGQGPEFLTYFNYEAQQDKSGLPNDRFSAERPEGSISTLTIQRTEQRDSAMYRCASSPPLGSSYGYTFGSGTRLTVV.